One and the same sample provided the 12 T cell receptor beta chains below, sequenced in a study of blood T cell repertoires in COVID-19. Sequenced by immunoSEQ multiplex PCR; TCRdb stores in-frame clones only, minus some. Here the sample spans around 260,000 clones, roughly four fifths being singletons. Sequenced material: peripheral blood. The source is a woman in her forties or fifties who had recovered from COVID-19.

The V gene is TRBV7-2, the J gene TRBJ2-7, with TRBD2 matching 8 bases. The trim removed 1 base at V and 6 bases at J, leaving 2 bases unmatched. This CDR3 comprises 13 residues. The germline CDR1 and CDR2 sequences are SGHTA and FQGNSA. The CDR3 coding sequence is TGTGCCAGCAGCTTAGGTAGCGGGATCGAGCAGTACTTC. The encoded protein is CASSLGSGIEQYF.

On this clone itself: The sample holds other DNA sequences that translate to the same CDR3. V and J are TRBV5-4 and TRBJ2-5; 13 bases align to TRBD2. The CDR3 has 15 residues. Germline loops: CDR1 SGHNT, CDR2 YYREEE (reference sequence). Trimming cost V 3 bases and J 5 bases; bases outside gene matches: 4. The CDR3 coding sequence is TGTGCCAGCAGCTCACTAGCGGGGGGGCCTGAGACCCAGTACTTC. It yields the protein CASSSLAGGPETQYF.

V usage is TRBV7-2 and J usage is TRBJ2-7; 14 bases are a match to TRBD2. This CDR3 is 15 amino acids long. Germline assignment: CDR1 SGHTA and CDR2 FQGNSA. The V gene end was trimmed by 5 bases and the J gene end by 7 bases; junction bases not matched to a gene: 7. This chain's CDR3 is CASSGLAGGGWEQYF. CDR3 sequence (DNA): TGTGCCAGCAGCGGACTAGCGGGAGGAGGTTGGGAGCAGTACTTC.

This sequence joins TRBV18 and TRBJ2-7; 8 positions match TRBD2. Germline-derived CDR1 and CDR2 are KGHSH and LQKENI. The CDR3 consists of 15 residues. Unmatched junction bases numbered 4, after V lost 2 bases and J lost 1 base. The chain's CDR3 is CASSPASGGSYEQYF. CDR3 bases: TGTGCCAGCTCACCAGCCAGCGGGGGATCCTACGAGCAGTACTTC.

This clone was observed a few times. CDR3 sequence (DNA): TGTGCCAGTAGTAACAGGGCTCGCGACGAGCAGTACTTC. Translation: CASSNRARDEQYF. V and J are TRBV19 and TRBJ2-7, with a possible D match to TRBD1 (6 bases). The CDR3 has 13 amino acids. The V gene lost 4 bases and the J gene lost 5 bases, with 12 bases spanning the gap. Per germline, CDR1 LNHDA and CDR2 SQIVND (reference sequence).

The rearrangement links TRBV9 to TRBJ1-1; 7 nucleotides agree with TRBD1. The CDR3 is 21 residues long. Germline V gene lookup returns CDR1 SGDLS and CDR2 YYNGEE. The junction had 22 bases not matched to a gene; V was cut back by 1 base and J by 1 base. The CDR3 DNA reads TGTGCCAGCAGCGTAAAGGCTGACCCGCACAGGGGACCTCACCCGAACACTGAAGCTTTCTTT. The encoded protein is CASSVKADPHRGPHPNTEAFF.

This chain joins TRBV30 and TRBJ2-2; a possible D gene is TRBD1 (5 bases). Per germline, CDR1 GTSNPN and CDR2 SVGIG (reference sequence). V dropped 3 bases and J dropped 7 bases, with 12 bases sitting between them. The CDR3 length is 13 residues. This CDR3 reads CAWSAQGVGELFF. As DNA, the CDR3 is TGTGCCTGGAGCGCCCAAGGGGTCGGGGAGCTGTTTTTT.

V is TRBV28 and J is TRBJ2-3; 8 nucleotides agree with TRBD1. Germline V lookup: CDR1 MDHEN, CDR2 SYDVKM. The CDR3 extends over 13 amino acids. The trim removed 6 bases at V and 4 bases at J, leaving 3 bases unmatched. The CDR3 DNA reads as TGTGCCAGCAGGAGGACAGGGTCAGATACGCAGTATTTT. It is translated as CASRRTGSDTQYF.

This chain joins TRBV6-4 and TRBJ2-3, with 9 nucleotides matching TRBD2. V shed 2 bases, J shed 5 bases, and the junction held 14 bases outside the gene matches. Germline loops: CDR1 MRHNA, CDR2 SNTAGT. CDR3 length: 18 residues. CDR3 sequence: CASSDRPWASGVGDTQYF. Written as DNA, the CDR3 is TGTGCCAGCAGTGACCGCCCCTGGGCTAGCGGGGTGGGAGATACGCAGTATTTT.

CDR3 region: CASSSSGYEQYF. CDR3 coding DNA: TGTGCCAGCAGCTCAAGCGGCTACGAGCAGTACTTC. The rearrangement links TRBV11-2 to TRBJ2-7; D might be TRBD2 (5 bases). The germline V gene encodes CDR1 SGHAT and CDR2 FQNNGV. V dropped 4 bases and J dropped 3 bases, with 7 bases sitting between them. This CDR3 contains 12 residues.

This clone turned up a few times. The CDR3 here is CASSPLRVYSNQPQHF. Here the CDR3 DNA reads TGTGCCAGCTCACCGCTCAGGGTATATAGCAATCAGCCCCAGCATTTT. The chain combines TRBV18 with TRBJ1-5; a possible D gene is TRBD1 (5 bases). The germline CDR1 and CDR2 sequences are KGHSH and LQKENI. The CDR3 sequence is 16 residues long. The V end lost 3 bases, the J end lost 0 bases, and 12 bases lay between the germline ends.

The table lists this clone with many counts. The gene calls are TRBV28 and TRBJ1-4, with 9 bases that match TRBD1. Losses at the gene ends were 2 bases for V and 0 bases for J; bases not matched to a gene: 4. From germline, CDR1 is MDHEN and CDR2 SYDVKM. The CDR3 runs 17 residues. CDR3: CASSLTGGDSTNEKLFF. CDR3 nucleotides: TGTGCCAGCAGTTTAACAGGGGGCGACTCAACTAATGAAAAACTGTTTTTT.